Listed below are T cell receptor beta chains from one sample, sequenced in a study of vaccination and CD4 T cells after COVID-19. Using its own MiXCR run on the PCR reads, TCRdb lists one record per CDR3 protein. Of about 20,000 distinct CDR3 sequences listed, 50% to 60% are singletons. These receptors' targets are unknown. The specimen was CD4+ T cells from blood, cultured in vitro, collected before SARS-CoV-2 vaccination. The origin of the receptors is a human donor who had recovered from COVID-19. The CDR3 runs from the conserved cysteine through the conserved F or W. Fields, in order: J gene, V gene, clone size, D gene, CDR3 DNA, CDR3 protein. The D gene is left open where the match is weak. The listing skips clone size in some rows; elsewhere it reads once, few, many or a size class.

j_call: TRBJ2-3; v_call: TRBV20-1; clone_size: few; d_call: .; cdr3_nt: TGCAGTCCCCCGGGTCTATTCACAGATACGCAGTATTTT; cdr3_aa: CSPPGLFTDTQYF
j_call: TRBJ2-3; v_call: TRBV20-1; clone_size: .; d_call: .; cdr3_nt: TGCAGTGCTCCGCGTGGAGATACGCAGTATTTT; cdr3_aa: CSAPRGDTQYF
j_call: TRBJ2-1; v_call: TRBV19; clone_size: few; d_call: .; cdr3_nt: TGTGCCAGTAGTATACCTCGCGGGAACTTCTACAATGAGCAGTTCTTC; cdr3_aa: CASSIPRGNFYNEQFF
j_call: TRBJ2-5; v_call: TRBV7-9; clone_size: .; d_call: .; cdr3_nt: TGTGCCAGCAGAAATCCGGGGAACCAAGAGACCCAATACTTC; cdr3_aa: CASRNPGNQETQYF
j_call: TRBJ1-5; v_call: TRBV6-2/TRBV6-3; clone_size: few; d_call: .; cdr3_nt: TGTGCCAGCAGTCCAGGGATTTATCAGCCCCAGCATTTT; cdr3_aa: CASSPGIYQPQHF
j_call: TRBJ2-1; v_call: TRBV7-9; clone_size: once; d_call: .; cdr3_nt: TGTGCCAGCAGCTTAGTAGGTGGGAGCAATGAGCAGTTCTTC; cdr3_aa: CASSLVGGSNEQFF
j_call: TRBJ1-5; v_call: TRBV21-1; clone_size: .; d_call: .; cdr3_nt: TGTGCCAGCAGGGGGTACAATCAGCCCCAGCATTTT; cdr3_aa: CASRGYNQPQHF
j_call: TRBJ2-1; v_call: TRBV20-1; clone_size: .; d_call: .; cdr3_nt: TGCAGTGCTAGAAGGCCTGGGGGGCAGTTCTTC; cdr3_aa: CSARRPGGQFF
j_call: TRBJ2-2; v_call: TRBV6-2/TRBV6-3; clone_size: .; d_call: TRBD2; cdr3_nt: TGTGCCAGCAGTCCCGGGGGGAGTCCCGGGGAGCTGTTTTTT; cdr3_aa: CASSPGGSPGELFF
j_call: TRBJ2-6; v_call: TRBV2; clone_size: few; d_call: .; cdr3_nt: TGTGCCAGCAGTGAAGGGGGGCTCACTGGGGCCAACGTCCTGACTTTC; cdr3_aa: CASSEGGLTGANVLTF
j_call: TRBJ2-5; v_call: TRBV24-1; clone_size: few; d_call: .; cdr3_nt: TGTGCCACCAGTGATTTGCTGGGTGGAGGGGAGACCCAGTACTTC; cdr3_aa: CATSDLLGGGETQYF
j_call: TRBJ2-5; v_call: TRBV5-4; clone_size: .; d_call: .; cdr3_nt: TGTGCCAGCAGCTTGGGCGGAGACCAAGAGACCCAGTACTTC; cdr3_aa: CASSLGGDQETQYF
j_call: TRBJ1-5; v_call: TRBV20-1; clone_size: .; d_call: .; cdr3_nt: TGCAGTGCTTGGGAAAGGGAGAATCAGCCCCAGCATTTT; cdr3_aa: CSAWERENQPQHF
j_call: TRBJ1-1; v_call: TRBV27; clone_size: .; d_call: .; cdr3_nt: TGTGCCAGCAGTCAGCAGGGGAAGGCATTTGAAGCTTTCTTT; cdr3_aa: CASSQQGKAFEAFF
j_call: TRBJ1-5; v_call: TRBV6-1; clone_size: .; d_call: TRBD1; cdr3_nt: TGTGCCAGCAGCTCGACAGGGGGCGTTGATAGCAATCAGCCCCAGCATTTT; cdr3_aa: CASSSTGGVDSNQPQHF
j_call: TRBJ2-3; v_call: TRBV20-1; clone_size: once; d_call: TRBD2; cdr3_nt: TGCAGTGCCAACAAAAGGACTAGCGGGGTTTCTAGCACAGATACGCAGTATTTT; cdr3_aa: CSANKRTSGVSSTDTQYF
j_call: TRBJ1-5; v_call: TRBV7-8; clone_size: medium-sized; d_call: .; cdr3_nt: TGTGCCAGCAGCTTATCGGGTCAGGTTGCTCAGCCCCAGCATTTT; cdr3_aa: CASSLSGQVAQPQHF
j_call: TRBJ2-7; v_call: TRBV20-1; clone_size: .; d_call: TRBD1; cdr3_nt: TGCAGTGCGAGTGGACAGGGTGGAGAGCAGTACTTC; cdr3_aa: CSASGQGGEQYF
j_call: TRBJ2-1; v_call: TRBV6-1; clone_size: .; d_call: .; cdr3_nt: TGTGCCAGCAGCAAAGCGAGCTCCTACAATGAGCAGTTCTTC; cdr3_aa: CASSKASSYNEQFF
j_call: TRBJ2-7; v_call: TRBV6-2/TRBV6-3; clone_size: few; d_call: .; cdr3_nt: TGTGCCAGCAGCTCCGCTCACGAGCAGTACTTC; cdr3_aa: CASSSAHEQYF
j_call: TRBJ2-7; v_call: TRBV15; clone_size: few; d_call: TRBD2; cdr3_nt: TGTGCCACCAGCAGAGGTCAGGGAGGGCTCCGCGAGCAGTACTTC; cdr3_aa: CATSRGQGGLREQYF
j_call: TRBJ1-5; v_call: TRBV6-2/TRBV6-3; clone_size: .; d_call: .; cdr3_nt: TGTGCCAGCAGTTACTCGGGATACCGCAATCAGCCCCAGCATTTT; cdr3_aa: CASSYSGYRNQPQHF
j_call: TRBJ2-2; v_call: TRBV28; clone_size: few; d_call: .; cdr3_nt: TGTGCCAGCAGCCTGGGACTCGGGGGCACCGGGGAGCTGTTTTTT; cdr3_aa: CASSLGLGGTGELFF
j_call: TRBJ1-5; v_call: TRBV20-1; clone_size: .; d_call: TRBD1; cdr3_nt: TGCAGTGCTAGAACAGGGGGCCAGCCCCAGCATTTT; cdr3_aa: CSARTGGQPQHF
j_call: TRBJ2-3; v_call: TRBV6-1; clone_size: .; d_call: .; cdr3_nt: TGTGCCAGCAGTAAGGTCAGGGAAGATACGCAGTATTTT; cdr3_aa: CASSKVREDTQYF
j_call: TRBJ1-3; v_call: TRBV25-1; clone_size: .; d_call: .; cdr3_nt: TGTGCCAGCAGTTCGGGCGCTGGAAACACCATATATTTT; cdr3_aa: CASSSGAGNTIYF
j_call: TRBJ2-6; v_call: TRBV5-6; clone_size: few; d_call: .; cdr3_nt: TGTGCCAGCAGACGGGCAGGGGCCACAAGCTCTGGGGCCAACGTCCTGACTTTC; cdr3_aa: CASRRAGATSSGANVLTF
j_call: TRBJ2-7; v_call: TRBV7-6; clone_size: .; d_call: .; cdr3_nt: TGTGCCAGCAGCCCTCGTCCGGGAGCTGGGAATTACGAGCAGTACTTC; cdr3_aa: CASSPRPGAGNYEQYF
j_call: TRBJ2-5; v_call: TRBV6-1; clone_size: few; d_call: TRBD1; cdr3_nt: TGTGCCAGCAGTGAACAAGGGGACAGGGTTGAGACCCAGTACTTC; cdr3_aa: CASSEQGDRVETQYF
j_call: TRBJ2-2; v_call: TRBV12-3/TRBV12-4; clone_size: .; d_call: TRBD2; cdr3_nt: TGTGCCAGCAGTTTTGGGTTAGCGGGAGGGCCCGGGGAGCTGTTTTTT; cdr3_aa: CASSFGLAGGPGELFF
j_call: TRBJ2-2; v_call: TRBV28; clone_size: .; d_call: .; cdr3_nt: TGTGCCAGCAGTCCATGGACTGACACCGGGGAGCTGTTTTTT; cdr3_aa: CASSPWTDTGELFF
j_call: TRBJ2-3; v_call: TRBV6-1; clone_size: .; d_call: TRBD2; cdr3_nt: TGTGCCAGCAGAGGACTAGCAGGAGATACGCAGTATTTT; cdr3_aa: CASRGLAGDTQYF
j_call: TRBJ2-3; v_call: TRBV15; clone_size: few; d_call: TRBD2; cdr3_nt: TGTGCCACCAGCAGCCGAAGGACCGGGACTAGCGCAGATACGCAGTATTTT; cdr3_aa: CATSSRRTGTSADTQYF
j_call: TRBJ2-1; v_call: TRBV20-1; clone_size: .; d_call: TRBD2; cdr3_nt: TGCAGTGCTAGAGTCCCTAGCGGGACTTCCTACAATGAGCAGTTCTTC; cdr3_aa: CSARVPSGTSYNEQFF
j_call: TRBJ2-2; v_call: TRBV20-1; clone_size: once; d_call: .; cdr3_nt: TGCAGTGCTTCGCGGGGCTTCATGAACACCGGGGAGCCGTTTTTT; cdr3_aa: CSASRGFMNTGEPFF
j_call: TRBJ1-5; v_call: TRBV27; clone_size: few; d_call: .; cdr3_nt: TGTGCCAGCAGTCACAGGGTTGATCAGCCCCAGCATTTT; cdr3_aa: CASSHRVDQPQHF
j_call: TRBJ1-2; v_call: TRBV6-1; clone_size: once; d_call: .; cdr3_nt: TGTGCCAGCAGCCCGCGGGGATCACTCACCTTC; cdr3_aa: CASSPRGSLTF
j_call: TRBJ1-5; v_call: TRBV20-1; clone_size: few; d_call: .; cdr3_nt: TGCAGTGGTTTGACAGGAGTCAGCAATCAGCCCCAGCATTTT; cdr3_aa: CSGLTGVSNQPQHF
j_call: TRBJ2-1; v_call: TRBV20-1; clone_size: once; d_call: TRBD2; cdr3_nt: TGCAGTGCTAGAGTGGGACTACAGGTCGGGGGGTTCTTC; cdr3_aa: CSARVGLQVGGFF
j_call: TRBJ1-2; v_call: TRBV7-2; clone_size: few; d_call: .; cdr3_nt: TGTGCCAGCAGCCTCAGGGAACAGGATGGCTACACCTTC; cdr3_aa: CASSLREQDGYTF
j_call: TRBJ2-2; v_call: TRBV25-1; clone_size: few; d_call: .; cdr3_nt: TGTGCCAGCAGTAACCTGGGCACCGGGGAGCTGTTTTTT; cdr3_aa: CASSNLGTGELFF
j_call: TRBJ2-7; v_call: TRBV6-1; clone_size: .; d_call: .; cdr3_nt: TGTGCCAGCAGTGAGTTACTGTCCGAGCAGTACTTC; cdr3_aa: CASSELLSEQYF
j_call: TRBJ2-7; v_call: TRBV6-2/TRBV6-3; clone_size: .; d_call: .; cdr3_nt: TGTGCCAGCAGTTACGGGGAGAGCTCCTACGAGCAGTACTTC; cdr3_aa: CASSYGESSYEQYF
j_call: TRBJ2-3; v_call: TRBV27; clone_size: few; d_call: .; cdr3_nt: TGTGCCAGCAGTTTACTGCTAACAGATACGCAGTATTTT; cdr3_aa: CASSLLLTDTQYF
j_call: TRBJ2-3; v_call: TRBV6-2/TRBV6-3; clone_size: .; d_call: .; cdr3_nt: TGTGCCAGCATCGACCGTAGCACAGATACGCAGTATTTT; cdr3_aa: CASIDRSTDTQYF
j_call: TRBJ1-6; v_call: TRBV7-3; clone_size: medium-sized; d_call: TRBD1; cdr3_nt: TGTGCCAGCAGCTTGGACAGGGAGAATTCACCCCTCCACTTT; cdr3_aa: CASSLDRENSPLHF
j_call: TRBJ2-7; v_call: TRBV20-1; clone_size: .; d_call: TRBD1; cdr3_nt: TGCAGTGCTAGAGATGTTACAGGGGCGAACGAGCAGTACTTC; cdr3_aa: CSARDVTGANEQYF
j_call: TRBJ2-5; v_call: TRBV30; clone_size: .; d_call: .; cdr3_nt: TGTGCCTGGAGTCTAGGGGTAGCGGAGACCCAGTACTTC; cdr3_aa: CAWSLGVAETQYF
j_call: TRBJ1-4; v_call: TRBV6-5; clone_size: .; d_call: .; cdr3_nt: TGTGCCAGCAGTTACCGAGGGATTCGGGGTGAAAAACTGTTTTTT; cdr3_aa: CASSYRGIRGEKLFF
j_call: TRBJ2-5; v_call: TRBV28; clone_size: .; d_call: .; cdr3_nt: TGTGCCAGCAGTTTATGGTCGGGAGATACTGAGACCCAGTACTTC; cdr3_aa: CASSLWSGDTETQYF
j_call: TRBJ1-1; v_call: TRBV7-3; clone_size: .; d_call: .; cdr3_nt: TGTGCCAGCAGCTTAAAAAGTTACACTGAAGCTTTCTTT; cdr3_aa: CASSLKSYTEAFF
j_call: TRBJ2-2; v_call: TRBV20-1; clone_size: .; d_call: .; cdr3_nt: TGCAGTGCTAGAGACCCCGGGACGGAAAACACCGGGGAGCTGTTTTTT; cdr3_aa: CSARDPGTENTGELFF
j_call: TRBJ1-3; v_call: TRBV27; clone_size: few; d_call: .; cdr3_nt: TGTGCCAGCAGTTACGGAAACACCATATATTTT; cdr3_aa: CASSYGNTIYF
j_call: TRBJ2-1; v_call: TRBV5-4; clone_size: .; d_call: TRBD2; cdr3_nt: TGTGCCAGCAGCACGGGACTAGCCAATGAGCAGTTCTTC; cdr3_aa: CASSTGLANEQFF
j_call: TRBJ2-3; v_call: TRBV7-9; clone_size: .; d_call: .; cdr3_nt: TGTGCCAGCAGCTTCGGACTATCGACAGATACGCGGTATTTT; cdr3_aa: CASSFGLSTDTRYF
j_call: TRBJ1-2; v_call: TRBV6-2/TRBV6-3; clone_size: .; d_call: TRBD1; cdr3_nt: TGTGCCAGCAGTTACCCCGGGACAGGGCGCCGTTCGGGGTATGGCCACACCTTC; cdr3_aa: CASSYPGTGRRSGYGHTF
j_call: TRBJ1-1; v_call: TRBV20-1; clone_size: few; d_call: TRBD1; cdr3_nt: TGCAGTGCTCCGAGGACAGGGGCAGTGAACACTGAAGCTTTCTTT; cdr3_aa: CSAPRTGAVNTEAFF